This T cell receptor (beta chain) was found in a study of T cells in Graves' hyperthyroidism and ophthalmopathy. Notes on this clonotype: The target antigen is unknown.

Study results and caveats: Clonotypes that were expanded in thyroid above 0.001 mostly appeared in blood too.

Germline assignment: CDR1 SNHLY and CDR2 FYNNEI. Trimming removed 8 bases from V and 2 bases from J; junction bases left unmatched: 10. The CDR3 is 16 residues long. Diagnoses rested on clinical symptoms, serum thyroxine and TRAb, thyroid ultrasound and orbital computed tomography. From RNA transcripts, TCR beta CDR3 regions were amplified. The study used the HTBI primer set for a first-round RT-PCR of the TCR CDR3. TCRdb reprocessed the multiplex PCR reads via MiXCR and lists one record per CDR3 protein. Of approximately 700,000 distinct CDR3 sequences in the sample, 40% to 55% were seen once. This clonotype was obtained from an adult man with Graves' disease, either hyperthyroidism or ophthalmopathy (not recorded which). The chain combines TRBV2 with TRBJ1-5; 9 bases fit TRBD1. The sequencing input was peripheral blood or thyroid tissue (not recorded which). CDR3 sequence: CASLMTGGYGNQPQHF. The CDR3 DNA reads TGTGCCAGCCTAATGACAGGGGGGTACGGCAATCAGCCCCAGCATTTT.